This entry describes one T cell receptor beta chain. Only in-frame clones appear in the TCRdb table, and some are missing; sequencing was by immunoSEQ multiplex PCR. The sample includes approximately 2.1 million clones, approximately 93% seen only once; the top ten take about 0.39%. The CDR3 loop spans 14 amino acids. V lost 5 bases, J lost 1 base, and 10 bases lay in between. Germline V gene sequence: CDR1 SGHDN, CDR2 FVKESK. This sample stems from a study of shared clonotypes between healthy human individuals. Donors comprised healthy HIV-negative adults lacking recent acute infections or vaccinations.

The V call is TRBV14, the J call TRBJ2-3, with D maybe TRBD2 (5 bases). The source is a man between 18 and 29 years old in good health. Some clones in this sample may be carry-over from other donors' samples. The sequencing input was naive CD4+ T cells from PBMCs. Indicated subset: CD45RA+ positively selected. DNA of the CDR3: TGTGCCAGCAGCGACCCGCGGGGCACAGATACGCAGTATTTT. Its protein is CASSDPRGTDTQYF.